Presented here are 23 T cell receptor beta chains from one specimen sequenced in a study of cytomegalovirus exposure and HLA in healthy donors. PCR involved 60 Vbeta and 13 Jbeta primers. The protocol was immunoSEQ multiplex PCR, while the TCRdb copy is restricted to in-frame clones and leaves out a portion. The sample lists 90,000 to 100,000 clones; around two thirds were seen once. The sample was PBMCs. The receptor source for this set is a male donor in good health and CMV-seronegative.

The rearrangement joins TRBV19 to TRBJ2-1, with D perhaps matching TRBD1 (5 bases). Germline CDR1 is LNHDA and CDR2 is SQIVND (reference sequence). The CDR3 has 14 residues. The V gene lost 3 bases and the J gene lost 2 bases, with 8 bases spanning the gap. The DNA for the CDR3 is TGTGCCAGTAGTATCAGGGAACCCTACAATGAGCAGTTCTTC. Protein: CASSIREPYNEQFF.

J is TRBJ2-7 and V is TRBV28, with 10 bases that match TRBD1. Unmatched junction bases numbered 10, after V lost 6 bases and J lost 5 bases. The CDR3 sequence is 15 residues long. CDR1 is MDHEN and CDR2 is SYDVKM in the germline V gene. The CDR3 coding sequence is TGTGCCAGCAGACCCGTAAGGACAGGGGGGGACGAGCAGTACTTC. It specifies CASRPVRTGGDEQYF.

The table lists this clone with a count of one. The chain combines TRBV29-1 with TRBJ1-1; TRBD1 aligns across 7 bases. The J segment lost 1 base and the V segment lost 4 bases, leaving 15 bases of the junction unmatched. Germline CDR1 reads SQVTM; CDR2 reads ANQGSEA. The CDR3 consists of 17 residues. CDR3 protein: CSVGAGKATGWNTEAFF. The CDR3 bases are TGCAGCGTTGGGGCAGGAAAGGCGACAGGGTGGAACACTGAAGCTTTCTTT.

The CDR3 is CASLSSGDSFRLWNTIYF. As DNA, the CDR3 is TGTGCCAGCTTGTCGAGCGGGGACTCCTTCCGACTCTGGAACACCATATATTTT. This chain links TRBV28 with TRBJ1-3, with D tentatively TRBD1 (5 bases). V lost 8 bases, J lost 7 bases, and 30 bases lay in between. The CDR3 spans 18 residues. Looked up from germline, CDR1 is MDHEN and CDR2 is SYDVKM.

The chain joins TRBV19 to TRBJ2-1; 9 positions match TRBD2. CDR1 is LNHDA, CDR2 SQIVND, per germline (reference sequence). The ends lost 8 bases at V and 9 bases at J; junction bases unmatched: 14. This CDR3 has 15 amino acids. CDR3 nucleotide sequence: TGTGCCAGTCGGGGCGGGAGGGCCGGAGTCACTGAGCAGTTCTTC. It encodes CASRGGRAGVTEQFF.

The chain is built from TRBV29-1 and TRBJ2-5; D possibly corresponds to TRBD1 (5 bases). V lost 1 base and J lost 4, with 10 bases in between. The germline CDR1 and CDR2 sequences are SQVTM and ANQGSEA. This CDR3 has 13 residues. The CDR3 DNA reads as TGCAGCGTTGAAGCGGCAGGGCGAGAGACCCAGTACTTC. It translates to CSVEAAGRETQYF.

The CDR3 here is CASSWASDRGLGYTF. In nucleotides, the CDR3 is TGTGCCAGCAGCTGGGCTTCGGACAGGGGGCTTGGCTACACCTTC. The chain carries TRBV5-6 and TRBJ1-2, with 11 bases that match TRBD1. The CDR3 totals 15 residues. J was trimmed by 7 bases and V by 3 bases; bases with no gene match: 8. Germline loops: CDR1 SGHDT, CDR2 YYEEEE.

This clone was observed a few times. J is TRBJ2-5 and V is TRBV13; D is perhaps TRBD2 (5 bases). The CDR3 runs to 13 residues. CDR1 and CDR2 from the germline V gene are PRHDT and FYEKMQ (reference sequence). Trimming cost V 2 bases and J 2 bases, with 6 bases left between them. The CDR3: CASSLPGQETQYF. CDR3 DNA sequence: TGTGCCAGCAGCTTACCGGGGCAAGAGACCCAGTACTTC.

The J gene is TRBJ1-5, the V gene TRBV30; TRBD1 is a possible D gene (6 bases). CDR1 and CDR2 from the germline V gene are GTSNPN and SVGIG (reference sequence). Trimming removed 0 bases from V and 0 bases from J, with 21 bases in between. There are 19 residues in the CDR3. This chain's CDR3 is CAWSVLRGRGLGSNQPQHF. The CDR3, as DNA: TGTGCCTGGAGTGTACTACGTGGCAGGGGTCTTGGTAGCAATCAGCCCCAGCATTTT.

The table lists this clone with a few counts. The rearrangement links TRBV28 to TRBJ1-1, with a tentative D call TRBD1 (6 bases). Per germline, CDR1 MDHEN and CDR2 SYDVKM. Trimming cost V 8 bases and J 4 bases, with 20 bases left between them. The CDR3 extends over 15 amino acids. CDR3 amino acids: CASPISGGGGTEAFF. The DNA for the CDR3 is TGTGCCAGCCCAATCAGCGGGGGAGGGGGCACTGAAGCTTTCTTT.

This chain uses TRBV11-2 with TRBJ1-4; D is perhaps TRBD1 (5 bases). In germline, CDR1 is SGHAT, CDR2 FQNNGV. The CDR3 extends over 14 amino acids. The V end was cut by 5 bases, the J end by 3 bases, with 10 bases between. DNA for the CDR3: TGTGCCAGCAGCCCGACAGTAGCTAATGAAAAACTGTTTTTT. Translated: CASSPTVANEKLFF.

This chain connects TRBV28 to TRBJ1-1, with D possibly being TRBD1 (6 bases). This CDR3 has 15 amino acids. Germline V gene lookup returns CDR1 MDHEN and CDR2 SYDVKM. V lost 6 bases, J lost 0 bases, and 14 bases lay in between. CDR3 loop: CASRRQTGLNTEAFF. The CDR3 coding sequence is TGTGCCAGCAGAAGACAGACAGGCTTGAACACTGAAGCTTTCTTT.

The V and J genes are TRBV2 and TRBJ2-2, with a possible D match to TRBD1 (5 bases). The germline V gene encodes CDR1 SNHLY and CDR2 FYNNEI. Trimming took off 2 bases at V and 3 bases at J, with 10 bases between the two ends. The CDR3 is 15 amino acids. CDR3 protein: CASSESTEYTGELFF. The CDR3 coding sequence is TGTGCCAGCAGTGAATCGACAGAGTACACCGGGGAGCTGTTTTTT.

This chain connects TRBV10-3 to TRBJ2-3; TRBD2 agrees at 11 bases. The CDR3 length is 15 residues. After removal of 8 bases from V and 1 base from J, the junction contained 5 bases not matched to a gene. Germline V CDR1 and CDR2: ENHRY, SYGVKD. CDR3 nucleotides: TGTGCCATCCGTACTAGCGGGGGAGGCACAGATACGCAGTATTTT. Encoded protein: CAIRTSGGGTDTQYF.

CDR3 coding DNA: TGTGCCAGCTCCGGGCAGGGGGGCTATGGCTACACCTTC. It translates to CASSGQGGYGYTF. V and J are TRBV6-5 and TRBJ1-2, with 7 bases matching TRBD1. The germline gives CDR1 MNHEY, CDR2 SVGAGI. V dropped 8 bases and J dropped 4; count of bases not matched to a gene: 7. This CDR3 contains 13 residues.

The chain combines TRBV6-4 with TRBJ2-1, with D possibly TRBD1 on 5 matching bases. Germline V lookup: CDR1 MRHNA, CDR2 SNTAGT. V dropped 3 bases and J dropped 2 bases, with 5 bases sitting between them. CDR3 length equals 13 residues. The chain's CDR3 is CASSEGAYNEQFF. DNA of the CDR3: TGTGCCAGCAGTGAAGGGGCCTACAATGAGCAGTTCTTC.

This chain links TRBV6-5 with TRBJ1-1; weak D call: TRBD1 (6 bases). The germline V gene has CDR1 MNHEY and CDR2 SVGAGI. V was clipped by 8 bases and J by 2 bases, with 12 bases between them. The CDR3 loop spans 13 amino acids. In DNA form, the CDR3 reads TGTGCCAGCGCAGGGGTCCGCAACACTGAAGCTTTCTTT. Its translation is CASAGVRNTEAFF.

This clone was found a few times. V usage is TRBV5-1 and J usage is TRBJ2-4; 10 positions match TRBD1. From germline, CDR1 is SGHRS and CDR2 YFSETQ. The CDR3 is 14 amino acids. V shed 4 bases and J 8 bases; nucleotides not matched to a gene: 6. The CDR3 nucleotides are TGCGCCAGCAGCCCGGGACAGGGGTCGGACATTCAGTACTTC. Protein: CASSPGQGSDIQYF.

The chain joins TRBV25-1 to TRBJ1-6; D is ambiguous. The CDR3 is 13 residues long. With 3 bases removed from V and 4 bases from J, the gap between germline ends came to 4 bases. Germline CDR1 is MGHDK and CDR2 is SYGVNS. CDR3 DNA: TGTGCCAGCAGTGATCTTTATAATTCACCCCTCCACTTT. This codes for CASSDLYNSPLHF.

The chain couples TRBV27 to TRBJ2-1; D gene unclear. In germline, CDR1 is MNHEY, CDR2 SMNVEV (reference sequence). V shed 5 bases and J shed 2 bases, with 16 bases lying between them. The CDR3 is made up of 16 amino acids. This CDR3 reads CASSRMGLPPYNEQFF. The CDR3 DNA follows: TGTGCCAGCAGTCGCATGGGCTTACCCCCCTACAATGAGCAGTTCTTC.

CDR3 DNA: TGTGCCAGCAGCTCACCTGGGGTTCTAGCGGGAGGGGGGGATACGCAGTATTTT. Protein product: CASSSPGVLAGGGDTQYF. V usage is TRBV27 and J usage is TRBJ2-3, with 12 bases identical to TRBD2. CDR3 size: 18 residues. The junction had 16 bases not matched to a gene; V was cut back by 6 bases and J by 6 bases. Per germline, CDR1 MNHEY and CDR2 SMNVEV (reference sequence).

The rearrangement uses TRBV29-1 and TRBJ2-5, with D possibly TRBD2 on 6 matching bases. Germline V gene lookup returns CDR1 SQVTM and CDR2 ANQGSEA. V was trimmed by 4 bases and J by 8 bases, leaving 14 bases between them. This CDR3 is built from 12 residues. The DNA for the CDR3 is TGCAGCGTTGGGGGGGTGGCGCCTACCCAGTACTTC. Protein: CSVGGVAPTQYF.

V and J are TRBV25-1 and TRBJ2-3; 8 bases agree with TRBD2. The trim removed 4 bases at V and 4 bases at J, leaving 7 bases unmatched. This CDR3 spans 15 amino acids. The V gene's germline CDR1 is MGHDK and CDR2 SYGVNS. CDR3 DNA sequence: TGTGCCAGCAGTGCGCAGCGGGAGTTGGCAGATACGCAGTATTTT. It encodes CASSAQRELADTQYF.